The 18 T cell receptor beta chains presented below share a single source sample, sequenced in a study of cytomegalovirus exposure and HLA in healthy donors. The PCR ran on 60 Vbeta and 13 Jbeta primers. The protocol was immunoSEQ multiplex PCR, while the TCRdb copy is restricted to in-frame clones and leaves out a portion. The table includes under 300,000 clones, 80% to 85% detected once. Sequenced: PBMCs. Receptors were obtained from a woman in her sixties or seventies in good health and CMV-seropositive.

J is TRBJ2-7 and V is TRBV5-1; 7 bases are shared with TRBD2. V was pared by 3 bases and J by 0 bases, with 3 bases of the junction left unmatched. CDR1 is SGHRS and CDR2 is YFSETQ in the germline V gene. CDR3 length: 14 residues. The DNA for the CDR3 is TGCGCCAGCAGCTCGGTAGCGGGCTCCTACGAGCAGTACTTC. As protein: CASSSVAGSYEQYF.

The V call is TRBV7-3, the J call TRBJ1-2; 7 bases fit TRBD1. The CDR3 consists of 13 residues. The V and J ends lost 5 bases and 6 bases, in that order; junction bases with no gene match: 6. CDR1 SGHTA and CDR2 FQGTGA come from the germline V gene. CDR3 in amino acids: CASSPTGEDGYTF. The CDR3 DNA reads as TGTGCCAGCAGCCCCACAGGGGAGGATGGCTACACCTTC.

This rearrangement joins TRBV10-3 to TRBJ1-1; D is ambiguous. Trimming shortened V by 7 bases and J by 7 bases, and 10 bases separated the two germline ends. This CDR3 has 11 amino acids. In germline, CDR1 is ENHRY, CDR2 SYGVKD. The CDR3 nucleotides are TGTGCCATCAAGGACGGAGGTGAAGCTTTCTTT. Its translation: CAIKDGGEAFF.

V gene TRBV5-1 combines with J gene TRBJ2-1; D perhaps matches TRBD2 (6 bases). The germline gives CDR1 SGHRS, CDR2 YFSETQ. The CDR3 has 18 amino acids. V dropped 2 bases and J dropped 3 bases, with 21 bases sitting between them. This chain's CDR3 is CASSLQTSWTTVYNEQFF. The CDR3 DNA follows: TGCGCCAGCAGCTTACAGACAAGTTGGACTACGGTCTACAATGAGCAGTTCTTC.

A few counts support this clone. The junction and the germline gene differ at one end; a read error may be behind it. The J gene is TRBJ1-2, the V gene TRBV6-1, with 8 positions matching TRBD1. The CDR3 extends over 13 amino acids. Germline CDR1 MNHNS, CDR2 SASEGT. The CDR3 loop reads CASSESAGGLEAF. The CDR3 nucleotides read TGTGCCAGCAGTGAATCGGCAGGGGGCTTAGAGGCCTTC.

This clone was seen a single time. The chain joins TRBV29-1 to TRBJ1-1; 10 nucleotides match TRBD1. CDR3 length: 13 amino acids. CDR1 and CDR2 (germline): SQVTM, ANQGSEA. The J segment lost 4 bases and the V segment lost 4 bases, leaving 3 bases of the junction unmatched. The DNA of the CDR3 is TGCAGCGTTGGGGACAGGGGACTCACTGAAGCTTTCTTT. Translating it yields CSVGDRGLTEAFF.

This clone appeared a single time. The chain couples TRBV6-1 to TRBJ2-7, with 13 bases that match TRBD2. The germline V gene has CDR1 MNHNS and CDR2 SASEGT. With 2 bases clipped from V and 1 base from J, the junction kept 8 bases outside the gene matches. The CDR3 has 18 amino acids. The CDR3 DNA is TGTGCCAGCAGTGAATCGCAGGGACTAGCGGGAAGTTCCTACGAGCAGTACTTC. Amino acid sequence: CASSESQGLAGSSYEQYF.

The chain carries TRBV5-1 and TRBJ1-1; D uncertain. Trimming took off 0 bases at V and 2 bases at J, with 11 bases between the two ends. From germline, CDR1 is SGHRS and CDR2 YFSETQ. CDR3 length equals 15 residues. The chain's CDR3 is CASSLDGDINTEAFF. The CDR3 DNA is TGCGCCAGCAGCTTGGACGGGGATATAAACACTGAAGCTTTCTTT. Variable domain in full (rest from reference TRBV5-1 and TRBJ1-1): KAGVTQTPRYLIKTRGQQVTLSCSPISGHRSVSWYQQTPGQGLQFLFEYFSETQRNKGNFPGRFSGRQFSNSRSEMNVSTLELGDSALYLCASSLDGDINTEAFFGQGTRLTVV.

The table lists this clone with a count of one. CDR3 loop: CASSQGDSTYEQYF. CDR3 coding DNA: TGCGCCAGCAGCCAAGGGGACAGCACCTACGAGCAGTACTTC. The chain carries TRBV4-1 and TRBJ2-7; 7 nucleotides align to TRBD1. V shed 1 base and J 2 bases; nucleotides not matched to a gene: 2. The CDR3 is made up of 14 amino acids. Germline V gene lookup returns CDR1 MGHRA and CDR2 YSYEKL.

CDR3 DNA: TGTGCCAGCACCCCCAGCGGGAGAGGGTACAATGAGCAGTTCTTC. The encoded protein is CASTPSGRGYNEQFF. The chain links TRBV27 to TRBJ2-1, with 8 bases matching TRBD2. J was trimmed by 4 bases and V by 7 bases; bases with no gene match: 9. The CDR3 consists of 15 residues. The germline V gene has CDR1 MNHEY and CDR2 SMNVEV (reference sequence).

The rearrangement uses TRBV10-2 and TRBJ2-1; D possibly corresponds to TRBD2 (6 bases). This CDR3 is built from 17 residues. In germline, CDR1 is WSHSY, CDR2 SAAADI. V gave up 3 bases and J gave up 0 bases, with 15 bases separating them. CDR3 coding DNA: TGCGCCAGCAGTGACGGTCCAAGGAGGGGCTCCTACAATGAGCAGTTCTTC. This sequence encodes CASSDGPRRGSYNEQFF.

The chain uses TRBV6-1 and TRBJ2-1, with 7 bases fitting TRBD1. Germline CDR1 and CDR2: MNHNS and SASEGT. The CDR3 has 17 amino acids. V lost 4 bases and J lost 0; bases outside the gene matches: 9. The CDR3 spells CASSGFRGQASYNEQFF. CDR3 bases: TGTGCCAGCAGTGGATTTCGTGGACAGGCCTCCTACAATGAGCAGTTCTTC.

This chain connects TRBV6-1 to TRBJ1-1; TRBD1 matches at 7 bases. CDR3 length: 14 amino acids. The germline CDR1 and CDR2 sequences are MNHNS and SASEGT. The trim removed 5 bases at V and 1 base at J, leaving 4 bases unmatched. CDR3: CASSSGTANTEAFF. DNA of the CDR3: TGTGCCAGCAGTTCGGGGACAGCGAACACTGAAGCTTTCTTT.

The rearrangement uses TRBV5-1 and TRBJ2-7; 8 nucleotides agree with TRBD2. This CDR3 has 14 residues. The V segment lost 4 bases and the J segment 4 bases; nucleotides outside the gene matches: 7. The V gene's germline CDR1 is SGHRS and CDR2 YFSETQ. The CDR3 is CASSPSGYKYEQYF. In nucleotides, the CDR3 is TGCGCCAGCAGCCCTAGCGGGTACAAATACGAGCAGTACTTC.

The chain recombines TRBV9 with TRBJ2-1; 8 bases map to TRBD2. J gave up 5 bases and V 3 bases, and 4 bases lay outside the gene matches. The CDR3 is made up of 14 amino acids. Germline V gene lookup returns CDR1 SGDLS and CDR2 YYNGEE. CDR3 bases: TGTGCCAGCAGCGGGGGTAGCGGGAACAATGAGCAGTTCTTC. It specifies CASSGGSGNNEQFF. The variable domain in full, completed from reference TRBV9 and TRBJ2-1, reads DSGVTQTPKHLITATGQRVTLRCSPRSGDLSVYWYQQSLDQGLQFLIQYYNGEERAKGNILERFSAQQFPDLHSELNLSSLELGDSALYFCASSGGSGNNEQFFGPGTRLTVL.

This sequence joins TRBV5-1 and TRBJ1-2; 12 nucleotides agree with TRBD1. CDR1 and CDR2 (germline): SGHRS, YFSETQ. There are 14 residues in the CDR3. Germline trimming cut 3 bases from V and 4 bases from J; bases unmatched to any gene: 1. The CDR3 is CASSSGQGAYGYTF. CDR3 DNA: TGCGCCAGCAGCTCGGGACAGGGGGCCTATGGCTACACCTTC.

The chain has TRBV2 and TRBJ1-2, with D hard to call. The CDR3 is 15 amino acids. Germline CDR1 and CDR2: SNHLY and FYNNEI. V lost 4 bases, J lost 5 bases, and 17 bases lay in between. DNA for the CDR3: TGTGCCAGCAGTGGCGAGGGATTGGGTTTTTATGGCTACACCTTC. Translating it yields CASSGEGLGFYGYTF.

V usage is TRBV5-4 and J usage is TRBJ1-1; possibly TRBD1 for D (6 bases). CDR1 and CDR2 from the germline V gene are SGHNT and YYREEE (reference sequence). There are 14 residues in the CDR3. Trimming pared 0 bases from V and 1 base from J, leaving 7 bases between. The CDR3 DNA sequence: TGTGCCAGCAGCTTGGGGACAGCGAACACTGAAGCTTTCTTT. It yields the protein CASSLGTANTEAFF.